The clone carrying this TCR beta chain has more than one count but fewer than ten. Its antigen is unidentified. These data originate in a study of cytomegalovirus exposure and HLA in healthy donors. Germline loops: CDR1 MGHDK, CDR2 SYGVNS. The V gene lost 6 bases and the J gene lost 6 bases, with 11 bases spanning the gap. The CDR3 is 13 residues long. Study-level findings and limits: It was reportedly the case that the classifier diagnosed cytomegalovirus status with high specificity and sensitivity. It was reported that TCR beta sequences correctly inferred the HLA-A and HLA-B alleles for most subjects.

Primers: 60 Vbeta forward and 13 Jbeta reverse. Generated by immunoSEQ multiplex PCR, the TCRdb table keeps only in-frame clones and is missing some. The sample lists 98,000 or so clones, approximately 80% occurring once. The V call is TRBV25-1, the J call TRBJ2-2, with D perhaps matching TRBD2 (6 bases). The clonotype comes from a young woman in good health and CMV-seropositive. The source material was PBMCs. CDR3 sequence (DNA): TGTGCCAGCAGGGTGGGGGAGGCCGGGGAGCTGTTTTTT. Encoded protein: CASRVGEAGELFF.